This T cell receptor (beta chain) was sequenced during a study of beta chain features in type 1 diabetes. The isolated RNA, all of it, was reverse transcribed, so expressed TCRB transcripts were what got sequenced. The method was immunoSEQ multiplex PCR; TCRdb's version includes in-frame clones alone and lacks a portion of them. The table lists about 470,000 clones, around 28% of them singletons. Trimming removed 0 bases from V and 0 bases from J, with 15 bases in between. The CDR3 has 18 residues. The germline V gene has CDR1 LNHNV and CDR2 YYDKDF (reference sequence). V is TRBV15 and J is TRBJ1-3; D unclear. What was sequenced was naive CD4+ T cells from blood. The TCR originated in a man between 18 and 29 years old in good health. The CDR3 is CATSRDLAGKVSGNTIYF. The CDR3 DNA reads TGTGCCACCAGCAGAGATCTGGCAGGCAAGGTCTCTGGAAACACCATATATTTT.